The T cell receptor (beta chain) under discussion was sequenced for a study of Tregs in tolerant kidney transplant recipients. Study-level findings and limits: Tolerant patients' donor-specific Tregs expanded beyond overall Tregs, suggesting antigen-driven growth. Biological reproducibility was not directly addressed, but technical replication error appeared minimal. Findings come from small patient numbers and require larger validation.

TCRdb keeps only in-frame clones here, not all; method: immunoSEQ multiplex PCR. The sample carries about 81,000 clones, 90% to 95% recorded once. This clone was seen a few times. The antigen is not known. Mixed chimerism was transient after nonmyeloablative marrow transplants from related graft donors. Thawed PBMCs were FACS-sorted into unstimulated CD4+CD25+CD127- regulatory T cells, CD4+CD25- non-regulatory cells, CD4 and CD8 cells. The germline CDR1 and CDR2 sequences are SGHRS and YFSETQ. This CDR3 has 15 residues. With 0 bases clipped from V and 3 bases from J, the junction kept 3 bases outside the gene matches.

The chain couples TRBV5-1 to TRBJ2-1; TRBD1 agrees at 7 bases. The sequences come from CD4+ T cells from blood (PBMCs), collected 24 months after the transplant. This clonotype was obtained from a human patient who received a combined kidney and bone marrow transplant. Some of the T cells might come from the graft donor. For the CDR3, the DNA is TGCGCCAGCAGCTTGGTACAGGGGAGCTACAATGAGCAGTTCTTC. Encoded protein: CASSLVQGSYNEQFF.